Following are 17 T cell receptor beta chains from one sample sequenced in a study of beta chain features in type 1 diabetes. Every bit of the isolated RNA underwent reverse transcription, so sequencing read expressed TCRB transcripts. The data were produced by immunoSEQ multiplex PCR, yet TCRdb's version contains in-frame clones alone and is incomplete. Of about 120,000 clones in the sample, roughly 17% were seen once. Their recognized antigens are unknown. Overall study findings and caveats: In every one of the four CD4+ subsets, TCRB CDR3s were moderately but significantly shorter in Type 1 diabetes patients.

The specimen sequenced was central memory CD4+ T cells from blood. These TCRs come from a man between 18 and 35 years old with type 1 diabetes.

This clone was seen repeatedly, ten times or more. The chain recombines TRBV4-1 with TRBJ1-4, with D maybe TRBD1 (6 bases). Germline V gives CDR1 MGHRA, CDR2 YSYEKL. The CDR3 consists of 15 residues. Trimming stripped 3 bases from V and 5 bases from J, with 13 bases between. As DNA, the CDR3 is TGCGCCAGCAGCCACCACAGGGTACCAAATGAAAAACTGTTTTTT. Protein sequence: CASSHHRVPNEKLFF.

This clone was seen a handful of times. The chain uses TRBV4-2 and TRBJ2-7, with D unclear. Per germline, CDR1 LGHNA and CDR2 YNFKEQ. The CDR3 length is 15 residues. V dropped 0 bases and J dropped 6 bases, with 15 bases sitting between them. Here the CDR3 reads CASSQESRMDGEQYF. The DNA for the CDR3 is TGTGCCAGCAGCCAAGAATCGCGAATGGACGGCGAGCAGTACTTC.

The chain has TRBV29-1 and TRBJ2-5; D remains unclear. The length of the CDR3 is 12 residues. Germline V lookup: CDR1 SQVTM, CDR2 ANQGSEA. Trimming cost V 4 bases and J 1 base, with 7 bases left between them. The CDR3 bases are TGCAGCGTTGTTGCAGCCCAAGAGACCCAGTACTTC. Translated: CSVVAAQETQYF.

The genes are TRBV7-2 and TRBJ1-1; 8 nucleotides align to TRBD1. V was pared by 5 bases and J by 4 bases, with 6 bases of the junction left unmatched. Germline CDR1 is SGHTA and CDR2 is FQGNSA. This CDR3 spans 14 amino acids. The CDR3 reads CASSLQGGPTEAFF. Written as DNA, the CDR3 is TGTGCCAGCAGCCTACAGGGGGGGCCCACTGAAGCTTTCTTT.

V and J are TRBV2 and TRBJ2-3, with 9 bases lining up with TRBD2. The CDR3 is 15 amino acids. Germline CDR1 SNHLY, CDR2 FYNNEI. J gave up 1 base and V 6 bases, and 5 bases lay outside the gene matches. CDR3 residues: CASRQASGGTDTQYF. The CDR3 bases are TGTGCCAGCAGGCAGGCTAGCGGGGGCACAGATACGCAGTATTTT.

This clone has at least ten counts. This chain joins TRBV29-1 and TRBJ1-2; no clear D gene. Trimming took 3 bases from V and 1 from J, leaving 6 bases between them. This CDR3 is built from 12 residues. The germline V gene has CDR1 SQVTM and CDR2 ANQGSEA. The CDR3 protein is CSVENSNYGYTF. DNA of the CDR3: TGCAGCGTTGAGAATAGTAACTATGGCTACACCTTC.

This chain joins TRBV20-1 and TRBJ2-5, with D perhaps given as TRBD1 or TRBD2 (5 bases each). CDR3 size: 10 residues. Looked up from germline, CDR1 is DFQATT and CDR2 is SNEGSKA (reference sequence). V was pared by 5 bases and J by 10 bases, with 11 bases between. CDR3: CSAGDPGQYF. CDR3 coding DNA: TGCAGTGCTGGGGACCCTGGCCAGTACTTC.

This clone turned up a few times. CDR3 region: CASSITGIYGYTF. In nucleotides, the CDR3 is TGTGCCAGCAGCATTACAGGGATTTATGGCTACACCTTC. V usage is TRBV7-9 and J usage is TRBJ1-2, with a weak D call TRBD1 (6 bases). CDR1 and CDR2 from the germline V gene are SEHNR and FQNEAQ (reference sequence). V dropped 5 bases and J dropped 5 bases, with 12 bases sitting between them. The CDR3 loop spans 13 amino acids.

The V and J genes are TRBV5-6 and TRBJ1-1; perhaps TRBD1 as D (5 bases). The V and J ends lost 1 base and 3 bases respectively, with 13 bases between them. The CDR3 spans 15 residues. The germline V gene has CDR1 SGHDT and CDR2 YYEEEE. The CDR3: CASSLTGSLDTEAFF. The DNA of the CDR3 is TGTGCCAGCAGCTTGACAGGATCCCTCGACACTGAAGCTTTCTTT.

There are a few counts of this clone. The chain carries TRBV4-3 and TRBJ2-1; D is ambiguous. V lost 1 base, J lost 5 bases, and 9 bases lay in between. The CDR3 totals 14 residues. CDR1 is LGHNA, CDR2 YSLEER, per germline. The CDR3 coding sequence is TGCGCCAGCAGCCAAGGGGGTCCGAACAATGAGCAGTTCTTC. The encoded protein is CASSQGGPNNEQFF.

This chain links TRBV6-5 with TRBJ2-2; TRBD1 agrees at 7 bases. The length of the CDR3 is 13 residues. Trimming at V came to 10 bases and at J to 1 base, leaving 3 bases not matched to a gene. CDR1 and CDR2 (germline): MNHEY, SVGAGI. The CDR3 here is CATGDRNTGELFF. CDR3 nucleotide sequence: TGTGCCACCGGGGACAGGAACACCGGGGAGCTGTTTTTT.

The sample holds a few counts of this clone. The chain uses TRBV29-1 and TRBJ1-1, with no clear D. CDR1 and CDR2 from the germline V gene are SQVTM and ANQGSEA. V lost 4 bases, J lost 1 base, and 10 bases lay in between. This CDR3 is built from 13 residues. DNA for the CDR3: TGCAGCGTTGCCCCCCTAGGGAACACTGAAGCTTTCTTT. Encoded protein: CSVAPLGNTEAFF.

This clone appeared a few times. V and J are TRBV7-2 and TRBJ1-6; D call uncertain. Germline values: CDR1 SGHTA, CDR2 FQGNSA. V was trimmed by 1 base and J by 10 bases, leaving 14 bases between them. The CDR3 sequence is 15 residues long. The CDR3 region has the DNA TGTGCCAGCAGCTTAGTCGCTGGTCCGGAATCACCCCTCCACTTT. This codes for CASSLVAGPESPLHF. The entire variable domain, with the rest obtained from reference TRBV7-2 and TRBJ1-6, is as follows: GAGVSQSPSNKVTEKGKDVELRCDPISGHTALYWYRQSLGQGLEFLIYFQGNSAPDKSGLPSDRFSAERTGGSVSTLTIQRTQQEDSAVYLCASSLVAGPESPLHFGNGTRLTVT.

The J gene is TRBJ1-5, the V gene TRBV30, with unresolved D. CDR1 is GTSNPN, CDR2 SVGIG, per germline (reference sequence). This CDR3 is built from 14 residues. Trimming removed 1 base at V and 0 bases at J, with 7 bases between. CDR3 loop: CAWSGSDSNQPQHF. CDR3 sequence (DNA): TGTGCCTGGAGTGGTTCTGATAGCAATCAGCCCCAGCATTTT.

This clone was observed at least ten times. CDR3 sequence reads: CASFPTENTEAFF. The CDR3 region has the DNA TGTGCCAGCTTCCCGACGGAAAACACTGAAGCTTTCTTT. The V and J genes are TRBV18 and TRBJ1-1; D gene uncertain. V was trimmed by 7 bases and J by 2 bases, leaving 11 bases between them. Germline V gene data show CDR1 as KGHSH and CDR2 as LQKENI. The CDR3 length is 13 residues.

This clone was seen more than once but under ten times. This chain joins TRBV29-1 and TRBJ2-3, with 10 nucleotides matching TRBD2. With V trimmed by 5 bases and J by 3 bases, 5 bases remained unmatched. Germline V gives CDR1 SQVTM, CDR2 ANQGSEA. The CDR3 has 14 amino acids. The CDR3 DNA is TGCAGCGTTCTAGCGGGAGAGGTGACAGATACGCAGTATTTT. It codes for CSVLAGEVTDTQYF.

By sample fraction, this clone is medium-sized. The chain combines TRBV14 with TRBJ2-1, with a tentative D call TRBD1 (5 bases). The CDR3 sequence is 14 residues long. V lost 1 base and J 7 bases, leaving 11 bases between the germline ends. Germline loops: CDR1 SGHDN, CDR2 FVKESK. The CDR3 DNA is TGTGCCAGCAGCCAAGCGACAGTCGTTAATGAGCAGTTCTTC. It is translated as CASSQATVVNEQFF.